The entry below gives a single TCR beta chain sequence along with its context. This record belongs to a study of blood T cell repertoires in COVID-19. As for the study in general: Spain, Italy and the United States supplied samples that represented acute and convalescent COVID-19. PBMCs, B-cell-depleted T cells, or T cells provided the cDNA or gDNA that made up the material.

This CDR3 is 15 amino acids long. The germline V and J ends were trimmed by 0 bases and 3 bases, with 11 bases remaining between them. Germline CDR1 and CDR2: MNHEY and SVGAGI. As processed by the authors: Estimation of nucleated cell counts was performed using reference gene primer amplification. Sequencing used immunoSEQ multiplex PCR; TCRdb keeps in-frame clones, though not all of them. Clonal size and the V and J genes are those of that table, whereas D and trimming came from the DNA. The sample has approximately 200,000 clones, under 90% seen once. The receptor was isolated from a man between 50 and 59 years old with acute or convalescent COVID-19. Sequencing used peripheral blood. This rearrangement joins TRBV6-5 to TRBJ1-2; no clear D gene. CDR3 in DNA: TGTGCCAGCAGTTACTCGATCGGGGTAGACTATGGCTACACCTTC. Translated: CASSYSIGVDYGYTF.